This T cell receptor (beta chain) derives from a study of blood T cell repertoires in COVID-19. Background on the study: The United States, Italy and Spain supplied acute and convalescent COVID-19 samples. Sources were T cells, B-cell-depleted T cells, or PBMCs; the material itself was cDNA or gDNA.

There are 15 residues in the CDR3. V dropped 4 bases and J dropped 1; count of bases not matched to a gene: 7. The germline gives CDR1 MNHEY, CDR2 SVGAGI. The protocol was immunoSEQ multiplex PCR, while the TCRdb copy is restricted to in-frame clones and leaves out a portion. The sample contains 90,000 or so clones, over 80% of which appear only once. The source of this sequence is a human donor with active COVID-19. The donor label of this sample is uncertain. The chain recombines TRBV6-5 with TRBJ2-7; TRBD2 matches at 7 bases. Material: peripheral blood. CDR3 region: CASSFVWGGSYEQYF. CDR3 in DNA: TGTGCCAGCAGTTTCGTTTGGGGGGGGTCCTACGAGCAGTACTTC.